These T cell receptor beta chains were read from a single sample in a study of blood T cell repertoires in COVID-19. This table comes from immunoSEQ multiplex PCR, and its TCRdb copy is limited to in-frame clones, with some not included. The data show over 300,000 clones, over 75% seen once. The material sequenced was PBMCs or T cells enriched from blood (not recorded which). These receptors all come from a woman aged 25 to 39 with acute COVID-19. CDR3s include the opening cysteine and the closing phenylalanine or tryptophan. The D gene is left open where the match is weak. Clone size is not always given. Where it is, it says once, few, many or a class for expanded clones.

15	NA	TRBV6-5	NA	TRBJ1-2	TGTGCCAGCAGTTACTCGATGAACAGACCCGAGGGCTACACCTTC	CASSYSMNRPEGYTF
17	TRBD2	TRBV5-1	NA	TRBJ2-2	TGCGCCAGCAGCTTGACTTTGGGACTAGCGAACACCGGGGAGCTGTTTTTT	CASSLTLGLANTGELFF
16	TRBD1	TRBV15	NA	TRBJ2-1	TGTGCCACCAGCAGGCAGGGGGCAGAACCCTACAATGAGCAGTTCTTC	CATSRQGAEPYNEQFF
15	NA	TRBV6-2/TRBV6-3	once	TRBJ1-5	TGTGCCAGCAGCGCGGACAGACTGGGAAATCAGCCCCAGCATTTT	CASSADRLGNQPQHF
13	NA	TRBV7-2	NA	TRBJ1-1	TGTGCCAGCAGCTCCTCGGGGAACACTGAAGCTTTCTTT	CASSSSGNTEAFF
17	TRBD1	TRBV29-1	few	TRBJ2-7	TGCAGCGTTTACGATCGGGGGACAGGTGGGTTGCAGAACGAGCAGTACTTC	CSVYDRGTGGLQNEQYF
16	TRBD1	TRBV6-6	NA	TRBJ2-7	TGTGCCAGCAGTCCCCCCTCGGGACAGGGTTTAGACAAGCAGTACTTC	CASSPPSGQGLDKQYF
16	NA	TRBV4-3	NA	TRBJ2-6	TGCGCCAGCAGCCAAGATTACGAGTCTGGGGCCAACGTCCTGACTTTC	CASSQDYESGANVLTF
17	TRBD1	TRBV7-6	NA	TRBJ2-3	TGTGCCAGCAGCCCCGAGGACAGGGCCCTTAGCACAGATACGCAGTATTTT	CASSPEDRALSTDTQYF
15	NA	TRBV6-5	NA	TRBJ1-3	TGTGCCAGCAGTCCCGACACCCTCTCTGGAAACACCATATATTTT	CASSPDTLSGNTIYF
14	NA	TRBV10-3	NA	TRBJ2-7	TGTGCCATCAGGGGCGACAGAGACTCCTACGAGCAGTACTTC	CAIRGDRDSYEQYF
11	NA	TRBV27	NA	TRBJ2-7	TGTGCCAGCGGCCCGCGGCACGAGCAGTACTTC	CASGPRHEQYF
13	NA	TRBV12-3/TRBV12-4	NA	TRBJ1-1	TGTGCCAGCACTTCCTGGAGTAACACTGAAGCTTTCTTT	CASTSWSNTEAFF
15	TRBD1	TRBV6-5	NA	TRBJ1-2	TGTGCCAGCAGTCCTTTTCCGGGACAGGGCCTGGGCTACACCTTC	CASSPFPGQGLGYTF
14	NA	TRBV9	NA	TRBJ2-7	TGTGCCAGCAGCGTAGCGGACTCTTCCTACGAGCAGTACTTC	CASSVADSSYEQYF
15	TRBD1	TRBV5-1	NA	TRBJ1-2	TGCGCCAGCAGCTTGGAGGGGGCTAATAACTATGGCTACACCTTC	CASSLEGANNYGYTF
13	TRBD1	TRBV12-3/TRBV12-4	NA	TRBJ1-5	TGTGCCAGCACCACACAGGGGGCGCAGCCCCAGCATTTT	CASTTQGAQPQHF
13	TRBD2	TRBV7-2	NA	TRBJ2-5	TGTGCCACTCGCCGCGGGGGGGGAGAGACCCAGTACTTC	CATRRGGGETQYF
14	NA	TRBV7-2	NA	TRBJ1-6	TGTGCCAGCAGCGCCCAGGGTAACAATTCACCCCTCCACTTT	CASSAQGNNSPLHF
15	NA	TRBV7-2	NA	TRBJ1-2	TGTGCCAGCAGCCGCGGCGCGGCAGATTTGTCGGGCTACACCTTC	CASSRGAADLSGYTF
19	TRBD2	TRBV14	NA	TRBJ2-3	TGTGCCAGCAGCCAAAGGGCGTTAAAGCGGGGTACTAGCACAGATACGCAGTATTTT	CASSQRALKRGTSTDTQYF
15	NA	TRBV7-3	NA	TRBJ2-5	TGTGCCAGCAGCTTGATCAGGGTGACGGCGGAGACCCAGTACTTC	CASSLIRVTAETQYF
15	NA	TRBV15	NA	TRBJ2-7	TGTGCCACCAGCAGAGACGCAGGGAAGGTGCACGAGCAGTACTTC	CATSRDAGKVHEQYF
15	NA	TRBV19	NA	TRBJ2-6	TGTGCCAGTAGTCCGAGGGAGGCTGGGGCCAACGTCCTGACTTTC	CASSPREAGANVLTF
13	TRBD2	TRBV2	once	TRBJ2-2	TGTGCCAGCAGTGAATTGCGGGGGGGGGAGCTGTTTTTT	CASSELRGGELFF
13	NA	TRBV7-9	NA	TRBJ2-1	TGTGCCAGCAGCTTAAATTCCCGGAATGAGCAGTTCTTC	CASSLNSRNEQFF
14	NA	TRBV9	NA	TRBJ2-1	TGTGCCAGCAGCACCGGGACACCTGGAGTCGAGCAGTTCTTC	CASSTGTPGVEQFF
16	TRBD2	TRBV7-2	NA	TRBJ2-3	TGTGCCAGCAGCCCGCGGACTAGCGGGGGCACAGATACGCAGTATTTT	CASSPRTSGGTDTQYF